A single sample is the source of the 15 T cell receptor beta chains below, sequenced in a study of shared clonotypes between healthy human individuals. TCRdb's copy holds only in-frame clones and misses some; the assay was immunoSEQ multiplex PCR. The sample includes 2.3 million or so clones, approximately 93% of them seen just once. The sample comprised naive CD4+ T cells from PBMCs. As for subset: CD45RA+ positively selected. These receptors all stem from a man aged 18 to 29 in good health. Some clones in this sample may be carry-over from other donors' samples.

CDR3 coding DNA: TGTGCCAGCGGACCCGGGACAGGTAGTACAGATACGCAGTATTTT. The encoded protein is CASGPGTGSTDTQYF. This chain links TRBV11-2 with TRBJ2-3; TRBD1 matches at 8 bases. The germline V gene has CDR1 SGHAT and CDR2 FQNNGV. The CDR3 is 15 amino acids. The V gene end was trimmed by 8 bases and the J gene end by 3 bases; junction bases not matched to a gene: 10.

V gene TRBV28 combines with J gene TRBJ2-7; 7 bases map to TRBD2. With 2 bases clipped from V and 6 bases from J, the junction kept 4 bases outside the gene matches. Germline V gene data show CDR1 as MDHEN and CDR2 as SYDVKM. The CDR3 consists of 13 residues. The CDR3 here is CASSLAGVREQYF. The CDR3 bases are TGTGCCAGCAGTTTAGCGGGAGTGCGCGAGCAGTACTTC.

The J gene is TRBJ2-5, the V gene TRBV18; D not certain. The CDR3 runs to 11 residues. Trimming took 3 bases from V and 9 from J, leaving 8 bases between them. CDR1 and CDR2 (germline): KGHSH, LQKENI. As DNA, the CDR3 is TGTGCCAGCTCACCGGACCGCGCCCAGTACTTC. It is translated as CASSPDRAQYF.

This clone was counted a single time. Additional DNA sequences in this sample encode the identical CDR3. The rearrangement joins TRBV5-1 to TRBJ2-7, with D unresolved. This CDR3 has 11 amino acids. Germline loops: CDR1 SGHRS, CDR2 YFSETQ. V lost 4 bases and J 3 bases, leaving 5 bases between the germline ends. The CDR3 region has the DNA TGCGCCAGCAGCAATTACTACGAGCAGTACTTC. Protein sequence: CASSNYYEQYF.

The CDR3 DNA is TGTGCCAGCAGTTTGGGCCTCCCTAGGAACGGCTACACCTTC. Residues: CASSLGLPRNGYTF. The gene calls are TRBV28 and TRBJ1-2, with D unclear. The CDR3 consists of 14 residues. V was trimmed by 3 bases and J by 8 bases, leaving 16 bases between them. Germline values: CDR1 MDHEN, CDR2 SYDVKM.

The CDR3 loop reads CASSEGNSRIPQSTDTQYF. The CDR3 region has the DNA TGTGCCAGCAGTGAAGGAAATAGTCGGATTCCACAAAGCACAGATACGCAGTATTTT. The chain carries TRBV6-1 and TRBJ2-3; D call uncertain. Trimming left V 1 base short and J 0 bases short, with 20 bases between. The CDR3 sequence is 19 residues long. Germline V gene data show CDR1 as MNHNS and CDR2 as SASEGT.

The genes are TRBV27 and TRBJ1-5; TRBD1 is a possible D gene (5 bases). Per the germline V gene, CDR1 is MNHEY and CDR2 is SMNVEV (reference sequence). The V and J ends lost 5 bases and 6 bases respectively, with 17 bases between them. The CDR3 contains 15 residues. In DNA form, the CDR3 reads TGTGCCAGCAGTCCAACGGGCAGGGATGGTCAGCCCCAGCATTTT. Translation gives CASSPTGRDGQPQHF.

V gene TRBV14 combines with J gene TRBJ1-2; no definite D call. The V end lost 2 bases, the J end lost 7 bases, and 8 bases lay between the germline ends. The CDR3 extends over 12 amino acids. Germline CDR1 and CDR2: SGHDN and FVKESK. This CDR3 is CASSQQRSGYTF. CDR3 coding DNA: TGTGCCAGCAGCCAACAGAGGAGTGGCTACACCTTC.

Regarding this clone: Other DNA sequences of this sample code for an identical CDR3. The J gene is TRBJ2-1, the V gene TRBV29-1; the match to TRBD2 covers 8 bases. Germline CDR1 and CDR2: SQVTM and ANQGSEA. With 3 bases clipped from V and 6 bases from J, the junction kept 4 bases outside the gene matches. The CDR3 runs to 13 residues. The CDR3 nucleotides are TGCAGCGTTGAGGGTCTAGCGGGCAATGAGCAGTTCTTC. It translates to CSVEGLAGNEQFF.

V usage is TRBV5-1 and J usage is TRBJ2-6, with 7 bases lining up with TRBD2. V was clipped by 4 bases and J by 3 bases; unmatched bases: 7. Germline V gives CDR1 SGHRS, CDR2 YFSETQ. The CDR3 spans 16 residues. The CDR3 region is CASSPGGGDGANVLTF. The CDR3 DNA reads TGCGCCAGCAGCCCCGGGGGAGGGGATGGGGCCAACGTCCTGACTTTC. Full variable domain (rest looked up from reference TRBV5-1 and TRBJ2-6): KAGVTQTPRYLIKTRGQQVTLSCSPISGHRSVSWYQQTPGQGLQFLFEYFSETQRNKGNFPGRFSGRQFSNSRSEMNVSTLELGDSALYLCASSPGGGDGANVLTFGAGSRLTVL.

The rearrangement uses TRBV28 and TRBJ2-1, with 7 positions matching TRBD1. This CDR3 has 20 residues. CDR1 is MDHEN, CDR2 SYDVKM, per germline. The V and J ends lost 6 bases and 3 bases, in that order; junction bases with no gene match: 23. The CDR3 protein is CASSPFGIQGSTMGYNEQFF. CDR3 DNA sequence: TGTGCCAGCAGCCCTTTTGGGATACAGGGGTCCACAATGGGCTACAATGAGCAGTTCTTC.

This chain uses TRBV28 with TRBJ1-5; possibly TRBD1 for D (5 bases). The CDR3 is 13 amino acids. CDR1 and CDR2 from the germline V gene are MDHEN and SYDVKM. The ends were cut back, 6 bases at V and 11 bases at J, with 17 bases in the middle. The DNA for the CDR3 is TGTGCCAGCAGGGATGGGGCAGGGTGGACCCAGCATTTT. This sequence encodes CASRDGAGWTQHF.

This clone was counted once. This rearrangement joins TRBV5-6 to TRBJ1-1, with 7 bases identical to TRBD1. CDR1 and CDR2 (germline): SGHDT, YYEEEE. Trimming removed 0 bases from V and 6 bases from J; junction bases left unmatched: 5. The CDR3 runs to 14 residues. The CDR3 is CASSLGSTGPEAFF. CDR3 DNA: TGTGCCAGCAGCTTGGGGTCGACAGGGCCTGAAGCTTTCTTT. The full variable domain, completed using reference TRBV5-6 and TRBJ1-1, is DAGVTQSPTHLIKTRGQQVTLRCSPKSGHDTVSWYQQALGQGPQFIFQYYEEEERQRGNFPDRFSGHQFPNYSSELNVNALLLGDSALYLCASSLGSTGPEAFFGQGTRLTVV.

V gene TRBV5-1 combines with J gene TRBJ1-2, with 8 bases lining up with TRBD1. Germline CDR1 reads SGHRS; CDR2 reads YFSETQ. The CDR3 has 17 amino acids. Germline trimming cut 4 bases from V and 4 bases from J; bases unmatched to any gene: 15. This CDR3 is CASSPTGVDRVAYGYTF. For the CDR3, the DNA is TGCGCCAGCAGCCCCACCGGGGTGGACAGGGTAGCCTATGGCTACACCTTC.

V is TRBV6-9 and J is TRBJ2-7; D perhaps matches TRBD2 (6 bases). The V gene lost 6 bases and the J gene lost 5 bases, with 17 bases spanning the gap. CDR3 length: 14 amino acids. The germline V gene has CDR1 MNHGY and CDR2 SVAAGI. The CDR3 is CASSPRAGCDEQYF. The DNA of the CDR3 is TGTGCCAGCAGCCCCCGCGCGGGGTGCGACGAGCAGTACTTC.